This record concerns one TCR beta chain sequence. V was pared by 2 bases and J by 4 bases, with 7 bases between. CDR3 length: 13 amino acids. Looked up from germline, CDR1 is SGHTA and CDR2 is FQGTGA. The sample is drawn from a study of multiple sclerosis patients with progressive multifocal leukoencephalopathy. As to time point: time of PML onset. Assay used: immunoSEQ multiplex PCR; TCRdb lists only in-frame clones, some missing. The table records some 30,000 clones, around 83% of them present only once. The material was PBMCs, obtained from a patient treated with natalizumab. The chain combines TRBV7-3 with TRBJ2-3; D is perhaps TRBD1 or TRBD2 (5 bases each). The sequence came from a woman under 40 with progressive multifocal leukoencephalopathy. The CDR3 bases are TGTGCCAGCAGCTTACTGGGGGCAGATACGCAGTATTTT. Its translation is CASSLLGADTQYF.